This T cell receptor (beta chain) was recovered during a study of T cells after yellow fever vaccination (dated by TCRdb to the late 2010s). Looking at the study overall: The SMART-Seq v4 Ultra Low Input RNA kit was used to prepare libraries from fractions with low cell numbers. To track T-cell clones before and after primary and booster YFV17D yellow fever vaccination, bulk TCR alpha and beta repertoires were sequenced longitudinally. Two healthy male donors made up the cohort, one aged 18 to 29 years and the other aged 30 to 40 years. Blood was collected at multiple timepoints before and after primary and secondary immunization, and bulk PBMC replicates and cell subsets were isolated.

The study at large found these results: Most clones expanded after primary vaccination (about 95% of CD4 and around nine tenths of CD8) were re-detected after the booster, suggesting that broad memory maintenance occurred. Only a couple of donors were included in the study, so the extent to which the findings can be generalized is limited. FACS-sorted repertoires could contain abundant contaminating clonotypes from the bulk population, so computational filtering was required. A small share of clonotypes was detected in both CD4 and CD8 compartments, with the overlap likely arising from convergent recombination. The secondary T-cell response was found to be weaker but faster than the primary response, with a peak reached on day 5 rather than on day 15.

The sample's treatment or condition label, in plain terms: live attenuated yellow fever vaccine strain. PBMCs were isolated from peripheral blood using a standard Ficoll-Paque protocol. Dynabeads CD4 and CD8 positive selection kits were used to isolate CD4 and CD8 T-cell fractions. TriZol was used to extract RNA from bulk PBMCs, from CD4 and CD8 fractions, and from dextramer-positive and dextramer-negative fractions. This clonotype was seen ten or more times. The clone's antigen remains unknown. Nothing much larger sits one base from this clone, and base qualities are not available. TCR cDNA was made using 5'RACE template switching, a step that added a universal primer site and unique molecular identifiers. Priming for cDNA synthesis came from both the TCR alpha and TCR beta constant segments. Library amplification involved two PCR steps, and the second step added sample barcodes and sequencing adapters. Sequencing of the libraries was done on either Illumina HiSeq 2500 (2x100 bp) or NovaSeq (2x150 bp). Under the source paper's analysis protocol: Reads were demultiplexed and collapsed into UMI consensus sequences with MIGEC, and V(D)J alignment was performed with MiXCR. Vaccine-responding clonotypes were identified with edgeR using replicate PBMC samples, with FDR below 0.01 and a log2 fold change above 5 up to day 15 being required. CD4 or CD8 identity was assigned to each bulk clonotype according to whether the clonotype was present at higher abundance in the sequenced CD4 repertoire or the sequenced CD8 repertoire. TCRdb reprocessed the public reads (quality trimming at Q25 with fastp, clone calling with MiXCR) and kept in-frame beta chains. CDR3 protein sequences are deduplicated, and each keeps its most common genes and DNA. The V and J calls follow TCRdb's processing rather than the paper's. For this sample the table gives 150,000 to 200,000 distinct CDR3 sequences, of which about 6% were detected only once. Roughly 3% of the sample lies in the top ten.

CDR1 and CDR2 are read off the germline V gene (reference sequence) as SGHKS and YYEKEE. V was cut back by 4 bases and J by 6 bases, leaving a gap of 14 bases between them. From the cysteine up to the phenylalanine, the CDR3 has a length of 14 residues. Here the CDR3 DNA is all that survives: 42 bases in frame from base 1. This sample comprised CD4+ T cells sorted from PBMCs, obtained on the day of the first yellow fever vaccination. This TCR derives from a man in his late teens or twenties who received the YFV17D yellow fever vaccine. The chain was built from TRBV5-5 and TRBJ1-5; 6 matching bases give a weak D call of TRBD1. The DNA is as follows: TGTGCCAGCAGCACGTGGGGGGCCTCTCAGCCCCAGCATTTT. Its amino acids are CASSTWGASQPQHF.